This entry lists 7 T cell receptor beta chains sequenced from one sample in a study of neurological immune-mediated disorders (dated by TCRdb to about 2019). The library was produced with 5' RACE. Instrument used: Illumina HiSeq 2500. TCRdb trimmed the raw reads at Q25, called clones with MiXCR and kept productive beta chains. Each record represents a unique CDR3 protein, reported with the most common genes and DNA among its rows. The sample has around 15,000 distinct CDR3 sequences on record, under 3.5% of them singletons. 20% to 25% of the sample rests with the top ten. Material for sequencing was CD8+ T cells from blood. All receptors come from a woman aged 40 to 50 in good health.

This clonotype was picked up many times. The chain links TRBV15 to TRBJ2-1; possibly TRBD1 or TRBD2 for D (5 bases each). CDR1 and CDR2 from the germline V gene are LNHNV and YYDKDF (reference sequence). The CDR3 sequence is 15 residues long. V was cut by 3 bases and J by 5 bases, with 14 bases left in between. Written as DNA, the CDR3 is TGTGCCACCAGCAGGGGCCGGGACCGAGACAATGAGCAGTTCTTC. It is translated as CATSRGRDRDNEQFF.

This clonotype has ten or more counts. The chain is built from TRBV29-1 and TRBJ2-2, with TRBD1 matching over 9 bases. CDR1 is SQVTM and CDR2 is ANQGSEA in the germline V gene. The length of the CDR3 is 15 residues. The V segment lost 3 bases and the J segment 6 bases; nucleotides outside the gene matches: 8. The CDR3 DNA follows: TGCAGCGTTGACGGGACAGGGCAAGGAGCCGGGGAGCTGTTTTTT. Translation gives CSVDGTGQGAGELFF.

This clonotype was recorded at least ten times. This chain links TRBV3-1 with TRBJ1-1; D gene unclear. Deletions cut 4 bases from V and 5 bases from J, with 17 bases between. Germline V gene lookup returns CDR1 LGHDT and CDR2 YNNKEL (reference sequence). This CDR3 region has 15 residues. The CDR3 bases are TGTGCCAGCAGCCCAAACGGCAACAGAGGAACTGAAGCTTTCTTT. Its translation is CASSPNGNRGTEAFF.

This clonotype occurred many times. CDR3 loop: CASSSQLQVTAYGYTF. The CDR3 DNA sequence: TGTGCCAGCTCATCCCAACTTCAGGTCACCGCCTATGGCTACACCTTC. This chain links TRBV18 with TRBJ1-2; D unclear. The CDR3 has 16 residues. CDR1 is KGHSH, CDR2 LQKENI, per germline. V lost 5 bases to trimming and J lost 4 bases, with 20 bases between them.

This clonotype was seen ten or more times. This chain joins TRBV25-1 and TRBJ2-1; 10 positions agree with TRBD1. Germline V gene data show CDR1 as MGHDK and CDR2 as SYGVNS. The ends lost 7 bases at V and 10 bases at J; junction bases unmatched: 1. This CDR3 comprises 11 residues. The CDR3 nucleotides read TGTGCCAGCAAGACAGGGGGCGAGCAGTTCTTC. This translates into CASKTGGEQFF. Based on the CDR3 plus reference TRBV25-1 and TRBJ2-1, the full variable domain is EADIYQTPRYLVIGTGKKITLECSQTMGHDKMYWYQQDPGMELHLIHYSYGVNSTEKGDLSSESTVSRIRTEHFPLTLESARPSHTSQYLCASKTGGEQFFGPGTRLTVL.

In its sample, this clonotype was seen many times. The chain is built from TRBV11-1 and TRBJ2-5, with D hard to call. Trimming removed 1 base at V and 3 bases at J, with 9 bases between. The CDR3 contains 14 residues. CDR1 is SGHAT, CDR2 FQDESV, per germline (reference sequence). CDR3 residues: CASSLVKIKETQYF. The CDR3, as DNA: TGTGCCAGCAGCTTAGTCAAGATAAAAGAGACCCAGTACTTC.

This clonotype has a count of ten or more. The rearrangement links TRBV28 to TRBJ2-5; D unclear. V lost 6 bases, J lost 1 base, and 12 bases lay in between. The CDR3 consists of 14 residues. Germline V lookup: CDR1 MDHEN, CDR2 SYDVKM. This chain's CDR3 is CASRPRTPQETQYF. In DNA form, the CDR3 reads TGTGCCAGCAGACCACGGACGCCCCAAGAGACCCAGTACTTC.